This T cell receptor beta chain was sequenced for a study of T cell responses to AZD1222 COVID-19 vaccine. Repertoires were generated with immunoSEQ multiplex PCR, while TCRdb's copy carries only in-frame clones and drops some. The sample carries 90,000 to 120,000 clones, about 89% recorded once. The ends were cut back, 0 bases at V and 8 bases at J, with 16 bases in the middle. Germline assignment: CDR1 GTSNPN and CDR2 SVGIG (reference sequence). CDR3 size: 14 residues. The input for sequencing was peripheral blood, taken 28 days after the second AZD1222 dose. The chain couples TRBV30 to TRBJ1-1, with D maybe TRBD1 (5 bases). The TCR sequence derives from an adult who received the AZD1222 COVID-19 vaccine. This CDR3 reads CAWSVRDLRSEAFF. The CDR3, as DNA: TGTGCCTGGAGTGTACGGGACCTACGGTCCGAAGCTTTCTTT. The complete variable domain, with remaining parts taken from reference TRBV30 and TRBJ1-1, reads SQTIHQWPATLVQPVGSPLSLECTVEGTSNPNLYWYRQAAGRGLQLLFYSVGIGQISSEVPQNLSASRPQDRQFILSSKKLLLSDSGFYLCAWSVRDLRSEAFFGQGTRLTVV.